This TCR beta chain was captured in a study of shared clonotypes between healthy human individuals. Study-level points and caveats: The small donor group covered limited genetic and exposure diversity.

Produced via immunoSEQ multiplex PCR; TCRdb's table is partial and in-frame only. The data contain over 400,000 clones, over 75% of them singletons. Details on this clone: Its antigen remains unidentified.

Germline V gene data show CDR1 as MNHEY and CDR2 as SMNVEV (reference sequence). The germline V and J ends were trimmed by 11 bases and 7 bases, with 9 bases remaining between them. The CDR3 covers 10 residues. The sequence came from a woman aged 40 to 55 in good health. Some clones in this sample may be carry-over from other donors' samples. V gene TRBV27 combines with J gene TRBJ1-5, with D maybe TRBD1 (6 bases). Sequenced sample: PBMCs. In nucleotides, the CDR3 is TGTGCCGTGGGGGGCCAGCCCCAGCATTTT. It is translated as CAVGGQPQHF.